Shown below are 6 T cell receptor beta chains from a single sample sequenced in a study of blood T cell repertoires in COVID-19. Sequencing was performed with immunoSEQ multiplex PCR; in TCRdb, only in-frame clones are kept and a portion is missing. The data hold more than 150,000 clones, with about 86% observed a single time. The sample comprised peripheral blood. The receptors shown here come from a man in his 70s with active or convalescent COVID-19.

The rearrangement links TRBV18 to TRBJ2-5; 7 bases map to TRBD1. The CDR3 totals 15 residues. V shed 2 bases, J shed 5 bases, and the junction held 8 bases outside the gene matches. Germline-derived CDR1 and CDR2 are KGHSH and LQKENI. The CDR3 is CASSPISTGSETQYF. The CDR3 DNA sequence: TGTGCCAGCTCACCAATTTCGACAGGGAGCGAGACCCAGTACTTC.

This clone has just a few counts. The CDR3 coding sequence is TGCGCCAGCAGGCCGACAGGGAACTATGGCTACACCTTC. Protein sequence: CASRPTGNYGYTF. J is TRBJ1-2 and V is TRBV5-1; 7 bases map to TRBD1. V was pared by 5 bases and J by 2 bases, with 3 bases of the junction left unmatched. The CDR3 contains 13 residues. Per germline, CDR1 SGHRS and CDR2 YFSETQ.

This clone has more than one count but fewer than ten. The J gene is TRBJ1-1, the V gene TRBV19, with D tentatively TRBD1 (6 bases). Trimming shortened V by 7 bases and J by 1 base, and 19 bases separated the two germline ends. This CDR3 spans 16 amino acids. Germline V gene data show CDR1 as LNHDA and CDR2 as SQIVND (reference sequence). The DNA for the CDR3 is TGTGCCAGTACGCCCAGGGGTTCCCATCGGAACACTGAAGCTTTCTTT. Translated: CASTPRGSHRNTEAFF.

This chain links TRBV29-1 with TRBJ1-3, with D possibly matching TRBD1 (6 bases). Germline CDR1 SQVTM, CDR2 ANQGSEA. This CDR3 spans 14 amino acids. Trimming left V 6 bases short and J 2 bases short, with 14 bases between. CDR3 in DNA: TGCAGCGTACAAGACAGGCCCCCTGGAAACACCATATATTTT. It is translated as CSVQDRPPGNTIYF.

This clone was seen a few times. An end of the junction differs from the germline gene, which may be a read error. The chain uses TRBV7-7 and TRBJ2-7; maybe TRBD1 (6 bases). The V gene's germline CDR1 is SSHAT and CDR2 FNYEAQ (reference sequence). The CDR3 consists of 14 residues. The CDR3 region has the DNA TGTGCTAGCAGTTCGGACAGCGCTCCTGGCGAGCAGTACTTC. Translation gives CASSSDSAPGEQYF.

This chain connects TRBV5-5 to TRBJ1-2; 10 bases line up with TRBD1. This CDR3 is 17 amino acids long. CDR1 and CDR2 (germline): SGHKS, YYEKEE (reference sequence). V lost 4 bases and J lost 7; bases outside the gene matches: 16. DNA for the CDR3: TGTGCCAGCAGCCTGACCGGGACAGGGGCCCCAACCGGTGGCTACACCTTC. Amino acid sequence: CASSLTGTGAPTGGYTF. The full variable domain, completed using reference TRBV5-5 and TRBJ1-2, is DAGVTQSPTHLIKTRGQQVTLRCSPISGHKSVSWYQQVLGQGPQFIFQYYEKEERGRGNFPDRFSARQFPNYSSELNVNALLLGDSALYLCASSLTGTGAPTGGYTFGSGTRLTVV.